The 23 T cell receptor beta chains below come from one sample, sequenced in a study of CD8 T cells in ankylosing spondylitis. Study-wide results and caveats: Fewer than ten highly homologous variants made up a TCR beta motif that seemed to typify ankylosing spondylitis blood.

These receptors' targets are unknown. TCRdb reprocessed the 5' RACE reads via MiXCR and lists one record per CDR3 protein. This table has more than 300,000 distinct CDR3 sequences, less than 10% appearing once. Input material: blood, either unsorted or a sorted T cell fraction (not recorded which). These receptors were collected from a male donor with ankylosing spondylitis.

This clonotype has more than one count but fewer than ten. This chain links TRBV21-1 with TRBJ2-7; the DNA was not compared with TRBD1, the D call given in the table. TRBV21-1 corresponds to a pseudogene. The CDR3 spans 17 residues. The CDR3, as DNA: TGTGCCAGCAGCAAAAGTAGCACAGGGACTAGCTCCTACGAGCAGTACTTC. Amino acids: CASSKSSTGTSSYEQYF.

This clonotype was seen repeatedly, ten times or more. This chain links TRBV19 with TRBJ2-1; 9 bases fit TRBD2. Trimming cost V 3 bases and J 4 bases; bases outside gene matches: 4. The CDR3 has 15 residues. Per germline, CDR1 LNHDA and CDR2 SQIVND (reference sequence). The CDR3 region has the DNA TGTGCCAGTAGTATTAGCACTAGCGGGTACAATGAGCAGTTCTTC. Encoded protein: CASSISTSGYNEQFF.

In this sample, this clonotype turned up a few times. V usage is TRBV2 and J usage is TRBJ1-5; D not certain. Germline values: CDR1 SNHLY, CDR2 FYNNEI. The CDR3 runs 16 residues. V lost 6 bases, J lost 1 base, and 16 bases lay in between. This CDR3 reads CASRELTAFSNQPQHF. The CDR3 region has the DNA TGTGCCAGCAGGGAACTGACGGCCTTCAGCAATCAGCCCCAGCATTTT.

The chain uses TRBV5-6 and TRBJ2-1; D is unresolved. From germline, CDR1 is SGHDT and CDR2 YYEEEE. This CDR3 has 16 residues. Trimming took 2 bases from V and 0 from J, leaving 12 bases between them. The CDR3 is CASSLNLESSYNEQFF. The CDR3 region has the DNA TGTGCCAGCAGCTTAAATTTGGAGAGCTCCTACAATGAGCAGTTCTTC.

This clonotype was seen repeatedly, ten times or more. V is TRBV29-1 and J is TRBJ1-3, with D possibly being TRBD1 (6 bases). This CDR3 has 14 amino acids. CDR1 SQVTM and CDR2 ANQGSEA come from the germline V gene. Trimming removed 5 bases at V and 0 bases at J, with 11 bases between. DNA of the CDR3: TGCAGCGTTTTTAAGGGGGGCTCTGGAAACACCATATATTTT. Translated: CSVFKGGSGNTIYF. The full variable domain, completed using reference TRBV29-1 and TRBJ1-3, is SAVISQKPSRDICQRGTSLTIQCQVDSQVTMMFWYRQQPGQSLTLIATANQGSEATYESGFVIDKFPISRPNLTFSTLTVSNMSPEDSSIYLCSVFKGGSGNTIYFGEGSWLTVV.

This clonotype showed up many times. The chain recombines TRBV9 with TRBJ1-5; D unresolved. The CDR3 has 14 amino acids. V lost 0 bases to trimming and J lost 4 bases, with 8 bases between them. The germline V gene has CDR1 SGDLS and CDR2 YYNGEE. CDR3 sequence (DNA): TGTGCCAGCAGCGTAGGCCTTTTTAATCAGCCCCAGCATTTT. It is translated as CASSVGLFNQPQHF.

The chain carries TRBV7-9 and TRBJ2-5; D call uncertain. This CDR3 has 16 amino acids. The germline V and J ends were trimmed by 3 bases and 1 base, with 15 bases remaining between them. Germline CDR1 and CDR2: SEHNR and FQNEAQ (reference sequence). For the CDR3, the DNA is TGTGCCAGCAGCTTTCCCCGTGGTAGCTCCCAAGAGACCCAGTACTTC. The encoded protein is CASSFPRGSSQETQYF.

This clonotype occurred a few times. The V and J genes are TRBV28 and TRBJ1-4; tentative D call: TRBD1 (5 bases). V gave up 2 bases and J gave up 7 bases, with 14 bases separating them. The CDR3 has 15 residues. Looked up from germline, CDR1 is MDHEN and CDR2 is SYDVKM. The CDR3 region is CASSLTGDHGEKLFF. The DNA of the CDR3 is TGTGCCAGCAGTTTAACGGGGGACCATGGTGAAAAACTGTTTTTT.

This clonotype was seen a handful of times. The rearrangement links TRBV20-1 to TRBJ2-7; D is possibly TRBD2 (7 bases). The germline V gene encodes CDR1 DFQATT and CDR2 SNEGSKA (reference sequence). This CDR3 spans 15 amino acids. Trimming pared 1 base from V and 1 base from J, leaving 14 bases between. CDR3 residues: CSARGGGASSYEQYF. CDR3 nucleotide sequence: TGCAGTGCTAGAGGAGGGGGGGCTTCTTCCTACGAGCAGTACTTC.

The chain carries TRBV11-2 and TRBJ2-7; 7 nucleotides agree with TRBD1. The J call may be incorrect, as the DNA end agrees better with TRBJ2-1. The CDR3 spans 20 residues. The V gene's germline CDR1 is SGHAT and CDR2 FQNNGV. The CDR3 reads CASSIPSPSTGVTRSYEQFF. CDR3 nucleotides: TGTGCCAGCAGTATTCCCTCCCCCTCTACAGGGGTAACGAGGTCCTACGAGCAGTTCTTC.

The chain uses TRBV11-2 and TRBJ2-7; 10 bases are a match to TRBD1. CDR1 SGHAT and CDR2 FQNNGV come from the germline V gene. The J segment lost 0 bases and the V segment lost 2 bases, leaving 4 bases of the junction unmatched. CDR3 length: 16 residues. CDR3 sequence reads: CASSLPGTGDSYEQYF. In DNA form, the CDR3 reads TGTGCCAGCAGCTTACCCGGGACAGGGGACTCCTACGAGCAGTACTTC.

The genes are TRBV20-1 and TRBJ2-7; 8 positions agree with TRBD2. Unmatched junction bases numbered 7, after V lost 0 bases and J lost 0 bases. CDR3 size: 16 residues. CDR1 is DFQATT and CDR2 is SNEGSKA in the germline V gene (reference sequence). In DNA, the CDR3 is TGCAGTGCTAGAGATAGATTCCTAGCGGGCTCCTACGAGCAGTACTTC. This codes for CSARDRFLAGSYEQYF.

At least ten counts were recorded for this clonotype. This chain connects TRBV3-1 to TRBJ2-2, with D possibly matching TRBD1 (6 bases). Germline V gene lookup returns CDR1 LGHDT and CDR2 YNNKEL (reference sequence). The CDR3 has 16 residues. With 6 bases removed from V and 4 bases from J, the gap between germline ends came to 18 bases. CDR3 residues: CASRNVKDRITGELFF. In DNA form, the CDR3 reads TGTGCCAGCAGGAACGTTAAAGACAGGATCACCGGGGAGCTGTTTTTT.

This clonotype came up many times. V and J are TRBV20-1 and TRBJ2-5; either TRBD1 or TRBD2 may supply D (5 bases each). The CDR3 is made up of 15 amino acids. The germline CDR1 and CDR2 sequences are DFQATT and SNEGSKA (reference sequence). Trimming stripped 5 bases from V and 3 bases from J, with 19 bases between. The CDR3 sequence is CSALPGLATEETQYF. In nucleotides, the CDR3 is TGCAGTGCTCTCCCAGGGTTAGCGACGGAAGAGACCCAGTACTTC.

This clonotype was seen a handful of times. The gene calls are TRBV27 and TRBJ2-7; D uncertain. From germline, CDR1 is MNHEY and CDR2 SMNVEV (reference sequence). Trimming pared 6 bases from V and 1 base from J, leaving 13 bases between. The CDR3 totals 14 residues. The CDR3 spells CASSHSDESYEQYF. The CDR3 region has the DNA TGTGCCAGCAGCCACTCGGACGAATCCTACGAGCAGTACTTC.

The genes are TRBV5-6 and TRBJ2-3; tentative D call: TRBD1 (6 bases). The CDR3 contains 15 residues. V gave up 2 bases and J gave up 1 base, with 11 bases separating them. The germline gives CDR1 SGHDT, CDR2 YYEEEE. CDR3 bases: TGTGCCAGCAGCTTCAGGGGCCGGCGCACAGATACGCAGTATTTT. Translating it yields CASSFRGRRTDTQYF.

This clonotype was detected ten times or more. This rearrangement joins TRBV6-1 to TRBJ2-1; 9 bases fit TRBD1. V was clipped by 6 bases and J by 5 bases; unmatched bases: 5. CDR1 is MNHNS and CDR2 is SASEGT in the germline V gene. The length of the CDR3 is 14 residues. The CDR3 nucleotides are TGTGCCAGCAGACCGGGACAGGGTCACAATGAGCAGTTCTTC. Translating gives CASRPGQGHNEQFF.

In its sample, this clonotype was seen many times. The chain links TRBV12-3 or TRBV12-4 to TRBJ1-4, with D tentatively TRBD1 (5 bases). V was cut by 3 bases and J by 5 bases, with 10 bases left in between. There are 14 residues in the CDR3. The CDR3 loop is CASSLGRQNEKLFF. In DNA form, the CDR3 reads TGTGCCAGCAGTTTGGGGAGACAGAATGAAAAACTGTTTTTT.

Only a few counts were recorded for this clonotype. At one end, the junction sequence differs from germline, possibly due to a read error. The chain uses TRBV5-1 and TRBJ2-7, with D maybe TRBD1 (5 bases). Germline lookup yields CDR1 SGHRS and CDR2 YFSETQ. The CDR3 loop spans 13 amino acids. The CDR3 is CASSDRFPYGQYF. The CDR3 DNA follows: TGCGCCAGCAGTGACAGATTCCCCTACGGGCAGTACTTC.

This clonotype occurred many times. The gene calls are TRBV6-2 or TRBV6-3 and TRBJ2-5, with 7 bases identical to TRBD1. CDR1 and CDR2 (germline): MNHEY, SVGEGT. The ends lost 6 bases at V and 0 bases at J; junction bases unmatched: 4. This CDR3 contains 14 residues. As DNA, the CDR3 is TGTGCCAGCAGATGGGGACAGAACCAAGAGACCCAGTACTTC. Translation: CASRWGQNQETQYF.

The J gene is TRBJ2-4, the V gene TRBV11-2; TRBD2 aligns across 8 bases. Germline CDR1 is SGHAT and CDR2 is FQNNGV. The CDR3 is 14 residues long. J was trimmed by 5 bases and V by 3 bases; bases with no gene match: 3. The CDR3 DNA reads TGTGCCAGCAGCTTTAGCGGGATTCAAAACATTCAGTACTTC. Encoded protein: CASSFSGIQNIQYF.

V and J are TRBV5-1 and TRBJ2-5; 11 nucleotides align to TRBD2. V dropped 0 bases and J dropped 1; count of bases not matched to a gene: 8. The CDR3 length is 18 residues. CDR1 is SGHRS, CDR2 YFSETQ, per germline. The CDR3 here is CASSLARVLAGAQETQYF. CDR3 coding DNA: TGCGCCAGCAGCTTGGCCAGAGTACTAGCGGGAGCCCAAGAGACCCAGTACTTC.

This clonotype was detected only a few times. The V gene is TRBV9, the J gene TRBJ2-7; 8 bases match TRBD1. The J segment lost 4 bases and the V segment lost 0 bases, leaving 6 bases of the junction unmatched. Germline assignment: CDR1 SGDLS and CDR2 YYNGEE. The CDR3 contains 15 residues. CDR3 sequence reads: CASSVEGDRGYEQYF. Written as DNA, the CDR3 is TGTGCCAGCAGCGTAGAAGGTGACAGGGGATACGAGCAGTACTTC.